This is a list of T cell receptor beta chains from one sample in a study of blood T cells in healthy people across ages. One entry per CDR3 protein results from TCRdb running MiXCR on the 5' RACE reads. The sample carries roughly 2 million distinct CDR3 sequences, roughly 50% recorded once. Sequenced material: blood. The source of these receptors is a woman between 40 and 50 years old in good health. Both conserved end residues are part of each CDR3. A D gene is named only where the DNA matches it firmly. The size entry is marked missing in some rows and otherwise reads once, few, many or a size class.

clone_size	v_call	d_call	j_call	cdr3_length	cdr3_nt	cdr3_aa
NA	TRBV6-2/TRBV6-3	TRBD2	TRBJ2-3	16	TGTGCCAGCAAACCGGGACTAGCGGGGTTCACAGATACGCAGTATTTT	CASKPGLAGFTDTQYF
NA	TRBV28	TRBD1	TRBJ1-2	18	TGTGCCAGCAGCCCCCTCGAGGACAGGCAAGTTCATCGGTATGGCTACACCTTC	CASSPLEDRQVHRYGYTF
NA	TRBV27	TRBD1	TRBJ2-5	13	TGTGCCAGTTGGACAGGGGCCCCAGGGACCCAGTACTTC	CASWTGAPGTQYF
NA	TRBV5-6	TRBD2	TRBJ2-7	16	TGTGCCAGCAGCTTGGCTGGGACTAGCGTTTACTACGAGCAGTACTTC	CASSLAGTSVYYEQYF
NA	TRBV20-1	NA	TRBJ2-5	15	TGCAGTGCTAGAGGGACGGGGGAGGTACTGGAGACCCAGTACTTC	CSARGTGEVLETQYF
NA	TRBV20-1	TRBD1	TRBJ1-2	14	TGCAGTGCTGTTACAGGGGTCGGTAACTATGGCTACACCTTC	CSAVTGVGNYGYTF
few	TRBV27	NA	TRBJ1-2	15	TGTGCCAGCAGCCTCGCTGGGGGCTTAGCGCGCGGCTACACCTTC	CASSLAGGLARGYTF
NA	TRBV18	NA	TRBJ2-5	12	TGTGCCAGCTTGGGTGATGAGGAGACCCAGTACTTC	CASLGDEETQYF
NA	TRBV6-5	TRBD1	TRBJ2-1	15	TGTGCCAGCACTCGCGACAGGGGCCCCCACAATGAGCAGTTCTTC	CASTRDRGPHNEQFF
once	TRBV4-2	NA	TRBJ2-7	18	TGTGCCAGCAGCCAAGACGCTTTCCCCCTCTCTGTCTCCTACGAGCAGTACTTC	CASSQDAFPLSVSYEQYF
once	TRBV29-1	TRBD1	TRBJ1-2	13	TGCAGCGATAAGACAGGGGGCGGTTGTGGCTACACCTTC	CSDKTGGGCGYTF
NA	TRBV20-1	NA	TRBJ2-4	12	TGCAGTGTCTTCCCTCCCAAAAACATTCAGTACTTC	CSVFPPKNIQYF
NA	TRBV6-2/TRBV6-3	NA	TRBJ2-1	18	TGTGCCAGCAGTTTTTCCCTCCTCGGGGCAGGGCCTTTCAATGAGCAGTTCTTC	CASSFSLLGAGPFNEQFF
NA	TRBV3-1	TRBD1	TRBJ1-2	14	TGTGCCAGCAGCCAGTATACAGGGGGATATGGCTACACCTTC	CASSQYTGGYGYTF
few	TRBV10-3	NA	TRBJ2-5	13	TGTGCCATCAGCCCCGACAGTAAAGAGACCCAGTACTTC	CAISPDSKETQYF
NA	TRBV29-1	NA	TRBJ1-2	15	TGCAGCGTGGAGGGGTTAACGGACACTAACTATGGCTACACCTTC	CSVEGLTDTNYGYTF
few	TRBV20-1	TRBD1	TRBJ2-5	16	TGCAGTGCTAGAGATCCTCGGACAGGCTTCCAAGAGACCCAGTACTTC	CSARDPRTGFQETQYF
NA	TRBV3-1	TRBD1	TRBJ1-1	13	TGTGCCAGCAGCCAAGGGGACAGGGGAGGAGCTTTCTTT	CASSQGDRGGAFF
few	TRBV29-1	NA	TRBJ2-5	12	TGCAGCGTTGTGTCAGGGGCTGAGACCCAGTACTTC	CSVVSGAETQYF
once	TRBV9	TRBD2	TRBJ2-3	16	TGTGCCAGCAGCGGGGGACTAGCGGGGGTATCAGATACGCAGTATTTT	CASSGGLAGVSDTQYF
few	TRBV28	NA	TRBJ2-5	12	TGTGCCAGCAGTCTCCGGGTTCAGACCCAGTACTTC	CASSLRVQTQYF
NA	TRBV6-2/TRBV6-3	NA	TRBJ2-3	15	TGTGCCAGCAGACGACCGGGACTTCGCACAGATACGCAGTATTTT	CASRRPGLRTDTQYF
NA	TRBV20-1	NA	TRBJ1-4	14	TGCAGTGCTAGAGACCCGGGGGGCGCGGAAAAACTGTTTTTT	CSARDPGGAEKLFF
NA	TRBV20-1	TRBD1	TRBJ2-7	14	TGCAGTGCTAGGGGACAGACAACCTCCTACGAGCAGTACTTC	CSARGQTTSYEQYF
NA	TRBV5-4	NA	TRBJ2-1	15	TGTGCCAGCAGCTTGGTAGGACCGATCTCCAATGAGCAGTTCTTC	CASSLVGPISNEQFF
NA	TRBV25-1	NA	TRBJ2-3	13	TGTGCCAGCACAAACGCAGGGGTCGATACGCAGTATTTT	CASTNAGVDTQYF
once	TRBV7-2	NA	TRBJ1-1	14	TGTGCCAGCAGCTCAATCGTGGGCACAGGTGAAGCTTTCTTT	CASSSIVGTGEAFF
NA	TRBV5-5	NA	TRBJ1-1	13	TGTGCCAGCAGCTTGGCTGGGATCGCTGAAGCTTTCTTT	CASSLAGIAEAFF
once	TRBV20-1	NA	TRBJ2-1	10	TGCAGTGCTACTAGCGATGAGCAGTTCTTC	CSATSDEQFF